The 21 T cell receptor beta chains below all came from one sample that was sequenced in a study of blood T cell repertoires in COVID-19. Here immunoSEQ multiplex PCR was the method, and the copy in TCRdb shows in-frame clones only, minus some. The profile shows approximately 57,000 clones, approximately 81% of them singletons. The sample was peripheral blood. These receptors were obtained from a man between 35 and 55 years old with active COVID-19.

The chain joins TRBV25-1 to TRBJ2-5; 13 bases are a match to TRBD2. Germline trimming cut 4 bases from V and 3 bases from J; bases unmatched to any gene: 5. Germline V gives CDR1 MGHDK, CDR2 SYGVNS. The CDR3 has 16 residues. CDR3 bases: TGTGCCAGCAGTGTTGGACTAGCGGGAGTAAAAGAGACCCAGTACTTC. Translation: CASSVGLAGVKETQYF.

The genes are TRBV10-3 and TRBJ1-2; 8 positions agree with TRBD1. The CDR3 is made up of 16 amino acids. Germline assignment: CDR1 ENHRY and CDR2 SYGVKD. V lost 7 bases to trimming and J lost 3 bases; unmatched junction nucleotides: 13. The CDR3: CAITPTNRQGHYGYTF. DNA of the CDR3: TGTGCCATCACCCCAACAAACCGACAGGGGCACTATGGCTACACCTTC.

This chain joins TRBV27 and TRBJ2-1, with 8 bases that match TRBD1. Germline V gives CDR1 MNHEY, CDR2 SMNVEV (reference sequence). J gave up 7 bases and V 3 bases, and 11 bases lay outside the gene matches. This CDR3 comprises 16 residues. CDR3 region: CASSLPGTGTGNEQFF. CDR3 in DNA: TGTGCCAGCAGTTTGCCTGGGACAGGTACTGGGAATGAGCAGTTCTTC.

In its sample, this clone was seen once. The chain joins TRBV28 to TRBJ2-7, with 9 bases fitting TRBD2. Per germline, CDR1 MDHEN and CDR2 SYDVKM. With V trimmed by 6 bases and J by 5 bases, 8 bases remained unmatched. The CDR3 runs to 14 residues. The CDR3 DNA sequence: TGTGCCAGCAGCCGCGGACTAGCGCTCGACGAGCAGTACTTC. It translates to CASSRGLALDEQYF.

The V call is TRBV18, the J call TRBJ1-6; 10 nucleotides agree with TRBD1. The CDR3 sequence is 16 residues long. Germline V gives CDR1 KGHSH, CDR2 LQKENI. Trimming at V came to 4 bases and at J to 7 bases, leaving 7 bases not matched to a gene. The CDR3 nucleotides are TGTGCCAGCTCACGTGGGGACAGGGGCGCCAATTCACCCCTCCACTTT. This translates into CASSRGDRGANSPLHF. Full variable domain (rest looked up from reference TRBV18 and TRBJ1-6): NAGVMQNPRHLVRRRGQEARLRCSPMKGHSHVYWYRQLPEEGLKFMVYLQKENIIDESGMPKERFSAEFPKEGPSILRIQQVVRGDSAAYFCASSRGDRGANSPLHFGNGTRLTVT.

V and J are TRBV13 and TRBJ2-1, with D possibly TRBD2 on 5 matching bases. The CDR3 has 17 residues. The V end lost 2 bases, the J end lost 6 bases, and 20 bases lay between the germline ends. Germline V CDR1 and CDR2: PRHDT, FYEKMQ (reference sequence). CDR3 bases: TGTGCCAGCAGCTTAAGAGGGCTTTCGGTTTGGGCCAATGAGCAGTTCTTC. This gives the protein CASSLRGLSVWANEQFF. The full variable domain, rest sourced from reference TRBV13 and TRBJ2-1, is AAGVIQSPRHLIKEKRETATLKCYPIPRHDTVYWYQQGPGQDPQFLISFYEKMQSDKGSIPDRFSAQQFSDYHSELNMSSLELGDSALYFCASSLRGLSVWANEQFFGPGTRLTVL.

This clone has more than one count but fewer than ten. The chain joins TRBV24-1 to TRBJ2-3; 9 bases agree with TRBD1. Germline V CDR1 and CDR2: KGHDR, SFDVKD. V lost 6 bases and J lost 1; bases outside the gene matches: 4. This CDR3 region has 15 residues. The CDR3 here is CATSRGQGGTDTQYF. In nucleotides, the CDR3 is TGTGCCACCAGTCGGGGACAGGGAGGCACAGATACGCAGTATTTT.

The chain has TRBV4-1 and TRBJ1-3, with D unclear. CDR1 MGHRA and CDR2 YSYEKL come from the germline V gene. This CDR3 comprises 18 residues. V dropped 0 bases and J dropped 0 bases, with 15 bases sitting between them. The CDR3 DNA reads as TGCGCCAGCAGCCAAGAAAGTATACTACTACGCTCTGGAAACACCATATATTTT. It specifies CASSQESILLRSGNTIYF.

The V gene is TRBV27, the J gene TRBJ1-1; TRBD1 is a possible D gene (5 bases). The CDR3 is 15 amino acids. V dropped 4 bases and J dropped 5 bases, with 17 bases sitting between them. Germline V lookup: CDR1 MNHEY, CDR2 SMNVEV (reference sequence). CDR3 DNA sequence: TGTGCCAGCAGTTCCCCGGGACGTGGGAGGACTGAAGCTTTCTTT. It encodes CASSSPGRGRTEAFF.

The chain has TRBV5-1 and TRBJ1-4, with a weak D call TRBD1 (6 bases). This CDR3 has 16 amino acids. Looked up from germline, CDR1 is SGHRS and CDR2 is YFSETQ. The V gene lost 9 bases and the J gene lost 10 bases, with 28 bases spanning the gap. CDR3 residues: CATSHGGTLSDGKLFF. The DNA for the CDR3 is TGCGCCACCTCTCACGGGGGGACACTCTCGGACGGAAAACTGTTTTTT.

The chain is built from TRBV5-1 and TRBJ1-1; no definite D call. CDR1 SGHRS and CDR2 YFSETQ come from the germline V gene. With 1 base removed from V and 3 bases from J, the gap between germline ends came to 7 bases. The CDR3 extends over 13 amino acids. The CDR3 here is CASSLPGDTEAFF. CDR3 nucleotides: TGCGCCAGCAGCTTGCCCGGAGACACTGAAGCTTTCTTT. The variable domain in full, with the rest retrieved from reference TRBV5-1 and TRBJ1-1, is KAGVTQTPRYLIKTRGQQVTLSCSPISGHRSVSWYQQTPGQGLQFLFEYFSETQRNKGNFPGRFSGRQFSNSRSEMNVSTLELGDSALYLCASSLPGDTEAFFGQGTRLTVV.

In its sample, this clone was seen a few times. This rearrangement joins TRBV5-1 to TRBJ2-5; TRBD1 agrees at 7 bases. J was trimmed by 1 base and V by 4 bases; bases with no gene match: 7. CDR1 is SGHRS and CDR2 is YFSETQ in the germline V gene. The CDR3 runs 15 residues. CDR3 loop: CASSLLGQVQETQYF. The CDR3 nucleotides are TGCGCCAGCAGCCTACTCGGACAGGTCCAAGAGACCCAGTACTTC. Full variable domain (outside the CDR3, taken from reference TRBV5-1 and TRBJ2-5): KAGVTQTPRYLIKTRGQQVTLSCSPISGHRSVSWYQQTPGQGLQFLFEYFSETQRNKGNFPGRFSGRQFSNSRSEMNVSTLELGDSALYLCASSLLGQVQETQYFGPGTRLLVL.

This rearrangement joins TRBV30 to TRBJ2-5, with a weak D call TRBD2 (7 bases). The germline V gene encodes CDR1 GTSNPN and CDR2 SVGIG (reference sequence). V was shortened by 4 bases and J by 0 bases, with 15 bases between the two germline ends. The CDR3 sequence is 15 residues long. CDR3 coding DNA: TGTGCCTGGACCTGGGGGGGCCCTAACCAAGAGACCCAGTACTTC. Its protein is CAWTWGGPNQETQYF.

The V and J genes are TRBV9 and TRBJ2-1, with 8 bases identical to TRBD2. J gave up 8 bases and V 4 bases, and 14 bases lay outside the gene matches. Per germline, CDR1 SGDLS and CDR2 YYNGEE. The CDR3 is 16 amino acids. CDR3: CASSLHPASGSHEQFF. CDR3 nucleotide sequence: TGTGCCAGCAGCCTCCACCCGGCTAGCGGGTCCCATGAGCAGTTCTTC.

J is TRBJ2-7 and V is TRBV5-1, with D possibly being TRBD2 (5 bases). V lost 2 bases and J 3 bases, leaving 15 bases between the germline ends. Germline V gene data show CDR1 as SGHRS and CDR2 as YFSETQ. The CDR3 is 15 residues long. CDR3 DNA: TGCGCCAGCAGCTTACAACCTAGAGGGAGCTACGAGCAGTACTTC. Residues: CASSLQPRGSYEQYF.

The chain joins TRBV2 to TRBJ2-3; a possible D gene is TRBD2 (6 bases). CDR3 size: 15 residues. Per germline, CDR1 SNHLY and CDR2 FYNNEI. The ends were cut back, 5 bases at V and 2 bases at J, with 14 bases in the middle. The CDR3 DNA is TGTGCCAGCAGTATGAGGGACTCGTACACAGATACGCAGTATTTT. It translates to CASSMRDSYTDTQYF. Filled out from reference TRBV2 and TRBJ2-3, the complete variable domain reads EPEVTQTPSHQVTQMGQEVILRCVPISNHLYFYWYRQILGQKVEFLVSFYNNEISEKSEIFDDQFSVERPDGSNFTLKIRSTKLEDSAMYFCASSMRDSYTDTQYFGPGTRLTVL.

This clone turned up a few times. CDR3 loop: CASSTGTPMNTEAFF. The CDR3 region has the DNA TGCGCCAGCTCTACCGGGACACCCATGAACACTGAAGCTTTCTTT. The chain carries TRBV10-1 and TRBJ1-1; TRBD1 is a possible D gene (6 bases). V lost 8 bases and J 0 bases, leaving 16 bases between the germline ends. CDR1 and CDR2 (germline): WNHNN, SYGVQD (reference sequence). The CDR3 covers 15 residues.

This clone was recorded once. This sequence joins TRBV5-1 and TRBJ2-7; a possible D gene is TRBD2 (7 bases). Trimming cost V 0 bases and J 2 bases, with 12 bases left between them. Germline V gene sequence: CDR1 SGHRS, CDR2 YFSETQ. CDR3 length equals 15 residues. The CDR3 loop reads CASSLVAGATYEQYF. DNA of the CDR3: TGCGCCAGCAGCTTGGTCGCGGGGGCCACCTACGAGCAGTACTTC.

The V call is TRBV6-2 or TRBV6-3, the J call TRBJ1-2; 11 nucleotides agree with TRBD1. Germline V gene data show CDR1 as MNHEY and CDR2 as SVGEGT. J was trimmed by 5 bases and V by 5 bases; bases with no gene match: 4. This CDR3 contains 14 residues. CDR3 in DNA: TGTGCCAGCAGTGGACAGGGGGCGGGATATGGCTACACCTTC. Translated, it gives CASSGQGAGYGYTF.

V is TRBV19 and J is TRBJ2-2; D is possibly TRBD2 (6 bases). Per germline, CDR1 LNHDA and CDR2 SQIVND (reference sequence). The CDR3 extends over 15 amino acids. The ends were cut back, 3 bases at V and 4 bases at J, with 12 bases in the middle. The CDR3 nucleotides are TGTGCCAGTAGTATGGGGGGACCTATCACCGGGGAGCTGTTTTTT. It translates to CASSMGGPITGELFF.

The chain couples TRBV28 to TRBJ2-3; TRBD1 aligns across 7 bases. V trimming: 5 bases; J trimming: 3 bases; junction bases outside the gene matches: 14. Germline loops: CDR1 MDHEN, CDR2 SYDVKM. CDR3 size: 17 residues. In DNA, the CDR3 is TGTGCCAGCAGTCCAATTATCGACAGGGCTATGACAGATACGCAGTATTTT. Translating it yields CASSPIIDRAMTDTQYF.